A selection of T cell receptor beta chains follows, all from one sample in a study of shared clonotypes between healthy human individuals. Measured with immunoSEQ multiplex PCR; TCRdb has only the in-frame clones, and not every one. The table lists about 490,000 clones, around three quarters of them singletons. The sample was PBMCs. The receptor set was obtained from a woman aged 40 to 50 in good health. Some clones in this sample may be carry-over from other donors' samples. Both conserved end residues are part of each CDR3. The D gene is left open where the match is weak. Size is omitted from some rows. Given values are once, few, many or a class for expanded clones.

DNA,CDR3,J,length,V,size,D
TGTGCCACCAGCAAACCGACTAGCGGGGACTACAATGAGCAGTTCTTC,CATSKPTSGDYNEQFF,TRBJ2-1,16,TRBV15,-,TRBD2
TGTGCCAGCAGTTCGGGACAGGGAGTTATCCACTTCATGAACACTGAAGCTTTCTTT,CASSSGQGVIHFMNTEAFF,TRBJ1-1,19,TRBV5-4,-,TRBD1
TGTGCCAGTAGTATGGCGAGGGGCACTGAAGCTTTCTTT,CASSMARGTEAFF,TRBJ1-1,13,TRBV19,-,-
TGTGCCAGCAGCTTAGAATGGTCTAGCGGGAGTATCTACAATGAGCAGTTCTTC,CASSLEWSSGSIYNEQFF,TRBJ2-1,18,TRBV11-2,-,TRBD2
TGTGCCTGGAGTTATAGGGCAGGCGAGGGAGAAAAACTGTTTTTT,CAWSYRAGEGEKLFF,TRBJ1-4,15,TRBV30,-,-
TGCGCCAGCAGCTTGACAGGGGCCGTTGGGGCAGATACGCAGTATTTT,CASSLTGAVGADTQYF,TRBJ2-3,16,TRBV5-1,-,TRBD1
TGTGCCAGCAGCTTCCGGACAGGGGCTGAAAAACTGTTTTTT,CASSFRTGAEKLFF,TRBJ1-4,14,TRBV7-9,-,TRBD1
TGTGCCAGTAGTATAGATGCAGTTTCCCCTGAAGCTTTCTTT,CASSIDAVSPEAFF,TRBJ1-1,14,TRBV19,-,-
TGTGCCAGCAGTGAAAGTTACGGGGGCGCAGATACGCAGTATTTT,CASSESYGGADTQYF,TRBJ2-3,15,TRBV6-1,few,-
TGTGCCAGCTCACCCGCCGGGGCAGATACGCAGTATTTT,CASSPAGADTQYF,TRBJ2-3,13,TRBV18,many,-
TGTGCCAGCAGCTTACGGGGACGACTGTTTTTT,CASSLRGRLFF,TRBJ2-2,11,TRBV7-2,-,-
TGTGCCAGCAGCTTAGTGGGACTAGCAGAGACCCAGTACTTC,CASSLVGLAETQYF,TRBJ2-5,14,TRBV7-9,-,TRBD2
TGTGCCAGCAGCGTAAGAACCGGGACTAGCCTAAACAATGAGCAGTTCTTC,CASSVRTGTSLNNEQFF,TRBJ2-1,17,TRBV9,-,TRBD2
TGTGCCAGCGCTCAGACAGGGGGCACTGAAGCTTTCTTT,CASAQTGGTEAFF,TRBJ1-1,13,TRBV9,-,TRBD1
TGCGCCAGCAGCCAAGCCCACCTCACTAGCGGGAGTGGATACGAGCAGTACTTC,CASSQAHLTSGSGYEQYF,TRBJ2-7,18,TRBV4-1,few,TRBD2
TGTGCCAGCAGCTTAGAAGGAAAGAACACTGAAGCTTTCTTT,CASSLEGKNTEAFF,TRBJ1-1,14,TRBV11-2,-,-
TGTGCCAGCAGTCCCATCGGACAGGGGGCTACCGGGGAGCTGTTTTTT,CASSPIGQGATGELFF,TRBJ2-2,16,TRBV27,-,TRBD1
TGTGCCAGCAGTTTTGGTCCAGCCTCCACTGGGGCCAACGTCCTGACTTTC,CASSFGPASTGANVLTF,TRBJ2-6,17,TRBV27,-,-
TGCGCCAGCAGTTTGGAAGGCCCGGTCGGTAGCACTGAAGCTTTCTTT,CASSLEGPVGSTEAFF,TRBJ1-1,16,TRBV5-1,once,-
TGTGCCAGCAGCTTAGCGCCTAGCGGGAGTCCCTGGGAGCAGTACTTC,CASSLAPSGSPWEQYF,TRBJ2-7,16,TRBV7-6,-,TRBD2
TGTGCCAGCAGTCGGACAGGGGGCATAGGTTCACCCCTCCACTTT,CASSRTGGIGSPLHF,TRBJ1-6,15,TRBV5-4,-,TRBD1
TGTGCCATCAGTGAGTCGTCGGGGGAGGGCCTCTACGAGCAGTACTTC,CAISESSGEGLYEQYF,TRBJ2-7,16,TRBV10-3,-,TRBD2
TGTGCCAGCAGCCGGGACAGCCCGCGAGAGACCCAGTACTTC,CASSRDSPRETQYF,TRBJ2-5,14,TRBV7-6,-,TRBD1
TGTGCCAGCAGCTTAACCGGGGGGGAGAGCTCCTACGAGCAGTACTTC,CASSLTGGESSYEQYF,TRBJ2-7,16,TRBV7-3,-,TRBD2
TGTGCCAGCTCACCGGGGACTAGCGGCTATTACGAGCAGTACTTC,CASSPGTSGYYEQYF,TRBJ2-7,15,TRBV18,once,TRBD2
TGTGCCAGCAGGCTAGCGGGAGGGACTGGGGCCAACGTCCTGACTTTC,CASRLAGGTGANVLTF,TRBJ2-6,16,TRBV28,many,TRBD2
TGTGCCAGCAGCGACAAAGTGGAGCGGGAGGGCATCTACAATGAGCAGTTCTTC,CASSDKVEREGIYNEQFF,TRBJ2-1,18,TRBV7-9,-,TRBD2
TGCAGTGCTAGCCTGGCTAGTGGCTACACCTTC,CSASLASGYTF,TRBJ1-2,11,TRBV20-1,-,-
TGTGCCAGCAGCCCCGGGAGGACAGGCTCACTGTATGGCTACACCTTC,CASSPGRTGSLYGYTF,TRBJ1-2,16,TRBV7-2,-,TRBD1
TGTGCCAGCAGCTTGGTCCCAGGGCAGGGAAACACCATATATTTT,CASSLVPGQGNTIYF,TRBJ1-3,15,TRBV5-6,-,-
TGTGCCAGCAGCCTCGCGAGTACAGGGGCGGGAATCCGGTACAATGAGCAGTTCTTC,CASSLASTGAGIRYNEQFF,TRBJ2-1,19,TRBV7-9,few,-
TGTGCCAGCAGCAAAGGGGTCAGGGCCTCTGGGGCCAACGTCCTGACTTTC,CASSKGVRASGANVLTF,TRBJ2-6,17,TRBV21-1,-,-
TGCGCCAGCAGACAACTAGCGGGAGTAGTATACGAGCAGTACTTC,CASRQLAGVVYEQYF,TRBJ2-7,15,TRBV5-1,-,TRBD2
TGTGCCAGCACGCGCTCAGGCTCGATGAACACTGAAGCTTTCTTT,CASTRSGSMNTEAFF,TRBJ1-1,15,TRBV7-9,once,-
TGTGCCAGCAGCTCAAATAGCAATCAGCCCCAGCATTTT,CASSSNSNQPQHF,TRBJ1-5,13,TRBV7-6,-,-
TGTGCCAGCAGTTTATTCTTACCCGGGACAGCCGGCCGGGGTGAAAAACTGTTTTTT,CASSLFLPGTAGRGEKLFF,TRBJ1-4,19,TRBV28,-,TRBD1
TGTGCCAGCAGTTCAGGGCCAGGGGGCACAGATACGCAGTATTTT,CASSSGPGGTDTQYF,TRBJ2-3,15,TRBV28,-,-
TGTGCCAGCAGGCAGGGAATGGAGACCCAGTACTTC,CASRQGMETQYF,TRBJ2-5,12,TRBV11-1,-,-
TGTGCCAGCAGTGATAGAAGGAACACTGAAGCTTTCTTT,CASSDRRNTEAFF,TRBJ1-1,13,TRBV2,-,-
TGTGCCAGCGCCGGGACTAGCGTGAGCACAGATACGCAGTATTTT,CASAGTSVSTDTQYF,TRBJ2-3,15,TRBV7-9,-,TRBD2
TGTGCCAGCAGCTTAGTGCCAGCGGGGAGCACAGATACGCAGTATTTT,CASSLVPAGSTDTQYF,TRBJ2-3,16,TRBV11-2,-,TRBD2
TGTGCCAGTAGCCTCAGGGGAGAAGGCGCCAAAAACATTCAGTACTTC,CASSLRGEGAKNIQYF,TRBJ2-4,16,TRBV19,-,-
TGTGCCAGTAGTAACCACAGGGGGCGCGTAGAAGCTTTCTTT,CASSNHRGRVEAFF,TRBJ1-1,14,TRBV19,-,TRBD1
TGTGCCAGCAGCCACAGCCCCTACGAGCAGTACTTC,CASSHSPYEQYF,TRBJ2-7,12,TRBV10-3,-,-
TGTGCCGGCAGCTCGGACAGGTTCGGTGAAAAACTGTTTTTT,CAGSSDRFGEKLFF,TRBJ1-4,14,TRBV5-6,-,TRBD1
TGTGCCACCTCGGGACTAGCGGGACAGCAGTTCTTC,CATSGLAGQQFF,TRBJ2-1,12,TRBV19,-,TRBD2
TGTGCCAGCAGTGGACAGCCTTACAATGAGCAGTTCTTC,CASSGQPYNEQFF,TRBJ2-1,13,TRBV28,-,-
TGCGCCAGCAGCTTGGGGGTAGCGGGAGCTATCGATGAGCAGTTCTTC,CASSLGVAGAIDEQFF,TRBJ2-1,16,TRBV5-1,few,TRBD2
TGCGCCAGCAGCTCTCCCGGGACAGGGTCTCCTGGGGCCAACGTCCTGACTTTC,CASSSPGTGSPGANVLTF,TRBJ2-6,18,TRBV5-1,many,TRBD1
TGTGCCAGCAGCTTAGCCGCGACAGGCGTGATTCGTGGCACTGAAGCTTTCTTT,CASSLAATGVIRGTEAFF,TRBJ1-1,18,TRBV7-2,-,-
TGTGCCAGCAGATCGGGACAAGGCAATCAGCCCCAGCATTTT,CASRSGQGNQPQHF,TRBJ1-5,14,TRBV6-1,few,-
TGTGCCTGGAGTAGAAGGGCCGCCTCCGAGCAGTACTTC,CAWSRRAASEQYF,TRBJ2-7,13,TRBV30,-,-
TGTGCCAGTAGTGACAGAGGGGCCACTGAAGCTTTCTTT,CASSDRGATEAFF,TRBJ1-1,13,TRBV19,-,-
TGCGCCAGCAGCTTGGGGGGACAGGCTAGTCAAGAGACCCAGTACTTC,CASSLGGQASQETQYF,TRBJ2-5,16,TRBV5-1,-,TRBD1
TGTGCCAGCAGACCGGACAGGACCTACGAGCAGTACTTC,CASRPDRTYEQYF,TRBJ2-7,13,TRBV5-4,-,TRBD1
TGTGCCAGCACGTTCCGGGGGGAAGGAACCGGGGAGCTGTTTTTT,CASTFRGEGTGELFF,TRBJ2-2,15,TRBV28,once,TRBD2
TGTGCCACCAGCAGAGAGCAGGGGGCCCATTCCAATGAGCAGTTCTTC,CATSREQGAHSNEQFF,TRBJ2-1,16,TRBV15,-,TRBD1
TGTGCCAGCAGCTCCTTGTTTAAGGGGGAGGGGGGCACTGAAGCTTTCTTT,CASSSLFKGEGGTEAFF,TRBJ1-1,17,TRBV28,-,-
TGTGCCAGCAGTTATGGCGGGACTAGCCGCCCAGAGACCCAGTACTTC,CASSYGGTSRPETQYF,TRBJ2-5,16,TRBV6-5,once,TRBD2
TGTGCCAGCAGTCCTCCCGGGACATCGATCCAGCAGTACTTC,CASSPPGTSIQQYF,TRBJ2-7,14,TRBV28,few,-